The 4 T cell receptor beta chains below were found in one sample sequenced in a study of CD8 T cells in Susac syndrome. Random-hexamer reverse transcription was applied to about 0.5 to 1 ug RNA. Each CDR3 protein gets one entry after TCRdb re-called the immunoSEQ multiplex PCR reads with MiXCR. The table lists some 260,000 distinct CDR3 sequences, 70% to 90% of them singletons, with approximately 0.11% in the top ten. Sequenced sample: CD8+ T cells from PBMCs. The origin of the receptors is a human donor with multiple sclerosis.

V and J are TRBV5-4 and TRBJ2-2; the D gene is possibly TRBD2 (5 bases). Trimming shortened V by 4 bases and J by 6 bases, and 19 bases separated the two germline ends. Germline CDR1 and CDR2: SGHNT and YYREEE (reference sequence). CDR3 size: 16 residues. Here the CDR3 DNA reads TGTGCCAGCAGCAACTATACTAGAAAATTCTCCGGGGAGCTGTTTTTT. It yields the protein CASSNYTRKFSGELFF.

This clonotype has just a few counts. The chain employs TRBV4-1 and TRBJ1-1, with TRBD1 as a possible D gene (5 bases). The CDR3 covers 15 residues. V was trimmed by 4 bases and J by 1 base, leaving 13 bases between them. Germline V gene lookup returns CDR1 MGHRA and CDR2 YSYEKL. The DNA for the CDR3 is TGCGCCAGCAGCCCAAGGTTGGGGCGGAACACTGAAGCTTTCTTT. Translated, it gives CASSPRLGRNTEAFF.

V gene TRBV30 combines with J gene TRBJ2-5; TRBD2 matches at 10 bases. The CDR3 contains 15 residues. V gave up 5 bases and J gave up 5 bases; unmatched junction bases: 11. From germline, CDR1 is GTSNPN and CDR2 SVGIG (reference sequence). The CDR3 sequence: CAWGPAGGPGETQYF. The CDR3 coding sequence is TGTGCCTGGGGACCAGCGGGAGGGCCGGGGGAGACCCAGTACTTC.

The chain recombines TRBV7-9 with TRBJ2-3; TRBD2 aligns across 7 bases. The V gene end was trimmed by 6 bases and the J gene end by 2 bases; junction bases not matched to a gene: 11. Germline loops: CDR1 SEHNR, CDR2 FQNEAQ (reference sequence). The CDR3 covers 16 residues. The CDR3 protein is CASRGERGQDTDTQYF. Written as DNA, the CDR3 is TGTGCCAGCAGGGGAGAGCGGGGCCAAGACACAGATACGCAGTATTTT.